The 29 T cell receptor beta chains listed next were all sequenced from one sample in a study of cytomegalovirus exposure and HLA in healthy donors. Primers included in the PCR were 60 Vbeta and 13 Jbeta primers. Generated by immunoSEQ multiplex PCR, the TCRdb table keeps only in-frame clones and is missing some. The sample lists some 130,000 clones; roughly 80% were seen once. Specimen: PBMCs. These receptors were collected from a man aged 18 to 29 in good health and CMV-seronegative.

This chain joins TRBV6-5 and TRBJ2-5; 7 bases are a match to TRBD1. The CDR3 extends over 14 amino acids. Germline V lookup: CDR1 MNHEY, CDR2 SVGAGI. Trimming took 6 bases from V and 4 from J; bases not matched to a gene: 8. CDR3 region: CASRQGLGPETQYF. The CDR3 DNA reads TGTGCCAGCAGACAGGGGCTGGGGCCAGAGACCCAGTACTTC.

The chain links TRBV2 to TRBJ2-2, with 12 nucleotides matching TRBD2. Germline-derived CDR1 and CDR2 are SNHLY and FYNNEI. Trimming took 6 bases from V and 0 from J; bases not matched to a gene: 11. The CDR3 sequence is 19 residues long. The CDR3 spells CASRTFGGLAGSNTGELFF. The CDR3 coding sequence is TGTGCCAGCAGGACCTTCGGGGGACTAGCGGGTTCGAACACCGGGGAGCTGTTTTTT.

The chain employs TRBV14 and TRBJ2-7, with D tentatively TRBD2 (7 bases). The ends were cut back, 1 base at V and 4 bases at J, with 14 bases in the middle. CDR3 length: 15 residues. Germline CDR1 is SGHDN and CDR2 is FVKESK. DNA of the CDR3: TGTGCCAGCAGCCAAGGATCGGGGGGCGGGTACGAGCAGTACTTC. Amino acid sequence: CASSQGSGGGYEQYF. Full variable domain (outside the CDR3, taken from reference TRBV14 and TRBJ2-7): EAGVTQFPSHSVIEKGQTVTLRCDPISGHDNLYWYRRVMGKEIKFLLHFVKESKQDESGMPNNRFLAERTGGTYSTLKVQPAELEDSGVYFCASSQGSGGGYEQYFGPGTRLTVT.

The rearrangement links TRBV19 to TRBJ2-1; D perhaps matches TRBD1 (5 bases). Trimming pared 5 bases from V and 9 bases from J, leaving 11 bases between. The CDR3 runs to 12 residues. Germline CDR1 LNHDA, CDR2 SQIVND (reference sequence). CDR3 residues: CASSARGREQFF. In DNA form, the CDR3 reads TGTGCCAGTAGTGCTAGGGGCCGTGAGCAGTTCTTC.

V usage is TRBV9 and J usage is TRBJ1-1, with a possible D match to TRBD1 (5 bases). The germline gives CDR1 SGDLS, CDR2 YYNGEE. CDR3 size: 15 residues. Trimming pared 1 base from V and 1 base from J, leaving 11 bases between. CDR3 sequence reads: CASSVSDRGNTEAFF. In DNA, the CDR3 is TGTGCCAGCAGCGTATCCGATAGGGGGAACACTGAAGCTTTCTTT.

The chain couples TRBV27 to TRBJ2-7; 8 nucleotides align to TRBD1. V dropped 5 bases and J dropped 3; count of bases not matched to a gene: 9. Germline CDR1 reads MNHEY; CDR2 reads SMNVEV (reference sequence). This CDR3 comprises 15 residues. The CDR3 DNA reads TGTGCCAGCAGTCCCCGACAGGGGCTCTACTACGAGCAGTACTTC. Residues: CASSPRQGLYYEQYF.

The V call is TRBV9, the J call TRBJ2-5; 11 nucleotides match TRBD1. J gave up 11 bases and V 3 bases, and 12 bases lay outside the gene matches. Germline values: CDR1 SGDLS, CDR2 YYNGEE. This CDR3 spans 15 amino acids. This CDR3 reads CASSAAGQGAREQYF. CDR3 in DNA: TGTGCCAGCAGCGCCGCTGGACAGGGGGCGCGGGAGCAGTACTTC.

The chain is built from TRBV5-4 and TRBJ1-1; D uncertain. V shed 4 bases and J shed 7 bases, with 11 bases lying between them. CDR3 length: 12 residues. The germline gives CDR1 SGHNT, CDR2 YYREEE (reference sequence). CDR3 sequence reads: CASSRAGGEAFF. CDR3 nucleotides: TGTGCCAGCAGCCGGGCGGGAGGTGAAGCTTTCTTT. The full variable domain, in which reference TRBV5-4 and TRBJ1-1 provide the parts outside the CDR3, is ETGVTQSPTHLIKTRGQQVTLRCSSQSGHNTVSWYQQALGQGPQFIFQYYREEENGRGNFPPRFSGLQFPNYSSELNVNALELDDSALYLCASSRAGGEAFFGQGTRLTVV.

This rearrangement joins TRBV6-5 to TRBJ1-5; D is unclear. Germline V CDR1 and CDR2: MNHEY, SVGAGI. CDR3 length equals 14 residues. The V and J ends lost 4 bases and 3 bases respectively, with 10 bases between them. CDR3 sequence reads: CASSSTRNNQPQHF. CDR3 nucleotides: TGTGCCAGCAGTTCCACTAGGAACAATCAGCCCCAGCATTTT.

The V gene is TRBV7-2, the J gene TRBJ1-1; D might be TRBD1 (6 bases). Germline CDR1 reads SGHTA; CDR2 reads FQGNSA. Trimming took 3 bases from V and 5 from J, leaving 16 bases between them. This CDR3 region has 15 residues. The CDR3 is CASSFKGGQGTEAFF. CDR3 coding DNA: TGTGCCAGCAGCTTTAAGGGGGGGCAGGGGACTGAAGCTTTCTTT.

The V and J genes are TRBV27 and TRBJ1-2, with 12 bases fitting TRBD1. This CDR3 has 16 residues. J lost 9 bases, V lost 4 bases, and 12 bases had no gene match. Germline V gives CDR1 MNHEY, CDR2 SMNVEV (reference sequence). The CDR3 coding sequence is TGTGCCAGCAGTTCAAAGGGACAGGGGGCCTTGGGCAGCTACACCTTC. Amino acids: CASSSKGQGALGSYTF.

DNA for the CDR3: TGTGCCAGCGGCCCCTCACAGGGGTGGCAGTTCTTC. It is translated as CASGPSQGWQFF. The V and J genes are TRBV6-6 and TRBJ2-1; 7 nucleotides match TRBD1. Losses at the gene ends were 8 bases for V and 12 bases for J; bases not matched to a gene: 10. Per germline, CDR1 MNHNY and CDR2 SVGAGI (reference sequence). This CDR3 contains 12 residues.

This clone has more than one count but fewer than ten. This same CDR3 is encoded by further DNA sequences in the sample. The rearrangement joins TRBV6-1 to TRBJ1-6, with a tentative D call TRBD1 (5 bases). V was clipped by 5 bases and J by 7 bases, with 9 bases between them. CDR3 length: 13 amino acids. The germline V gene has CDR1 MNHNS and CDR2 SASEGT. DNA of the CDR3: TGTGCCAGCAGTTCCAGGGTGAATTCACCCCTCCACTTT. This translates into CASSSRVNSPLHF.

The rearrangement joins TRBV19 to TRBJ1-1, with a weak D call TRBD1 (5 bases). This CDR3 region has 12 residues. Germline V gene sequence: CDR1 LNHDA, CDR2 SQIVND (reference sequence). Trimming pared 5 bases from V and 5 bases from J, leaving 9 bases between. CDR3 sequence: CASSYRYTEAFF. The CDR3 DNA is TGTGCCAGTAGTTACAGGTATACTGAAGCTTTCTTT.

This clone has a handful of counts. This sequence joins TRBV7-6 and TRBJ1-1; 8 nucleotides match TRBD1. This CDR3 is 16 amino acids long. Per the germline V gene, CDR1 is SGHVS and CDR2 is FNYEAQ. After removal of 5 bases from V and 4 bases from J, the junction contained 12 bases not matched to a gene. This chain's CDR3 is CASSLRGQGAGTEAFF. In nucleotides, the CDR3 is TGTGCCAGCAGCCTGAGGGGGCAGGGGGCAGGCACTGAAGCTTTCTTT.

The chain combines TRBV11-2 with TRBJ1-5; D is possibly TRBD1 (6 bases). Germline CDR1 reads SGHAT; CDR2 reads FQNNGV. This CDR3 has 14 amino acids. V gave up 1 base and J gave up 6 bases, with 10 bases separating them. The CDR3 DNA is TGTGCCAGCAGCTTAGTGGGGGGGCCTCAGCCCCAGCATTTT. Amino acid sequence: CASSLVGGPQPQHF.

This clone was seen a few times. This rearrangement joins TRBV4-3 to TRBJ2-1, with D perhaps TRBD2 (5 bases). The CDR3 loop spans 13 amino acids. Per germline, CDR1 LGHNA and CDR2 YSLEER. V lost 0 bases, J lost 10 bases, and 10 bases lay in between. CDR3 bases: TGCGCCAGCAGCCAAGACGGATCGGGAGAGCAGTTCTTC. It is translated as CASSQDGSGEQFF.

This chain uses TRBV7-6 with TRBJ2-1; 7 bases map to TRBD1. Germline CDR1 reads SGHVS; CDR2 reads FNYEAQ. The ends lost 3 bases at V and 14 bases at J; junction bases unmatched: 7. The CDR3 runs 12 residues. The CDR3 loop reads CASSFSGQSKFF. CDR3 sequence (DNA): TGTGCCAGCAGCTTTTCGGGACAGTCAAAGTTCTTC.

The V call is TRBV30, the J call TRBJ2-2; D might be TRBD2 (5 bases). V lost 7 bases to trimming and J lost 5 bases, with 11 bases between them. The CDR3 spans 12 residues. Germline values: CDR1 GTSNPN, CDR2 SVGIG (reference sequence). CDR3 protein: CAYLRGTGELFF. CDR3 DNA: TGTGCCTACTTACGGGGAACCGGGGAGCTGTTTTTT.

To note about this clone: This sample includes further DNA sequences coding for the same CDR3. The CDR3 sequence: CASSLGTGFYGYTF. DNA for the CDR3: TGCGCCAGCAGCTTGGGGACAGGGTTCTATGGCTACACCTTC. The chain is built from TRBV5-1 and TRBJ1-2; TRBD1 matches 8 bases. V gave up 0 bases and J gave up 4 bases; unmatched junction bases: 2. The length of the CDR3 is 14 residues. The germline V gene has CDR1 SGHRS and CDR2 YFSETQ.

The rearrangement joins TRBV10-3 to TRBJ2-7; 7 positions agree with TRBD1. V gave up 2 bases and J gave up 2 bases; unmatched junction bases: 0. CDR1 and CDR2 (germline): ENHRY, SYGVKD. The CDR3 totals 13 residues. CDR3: CAISETGAYEQYF. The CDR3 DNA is TGTGCCATCAGTGAGACAGGGGCCTACGAGCAGTACTTC.

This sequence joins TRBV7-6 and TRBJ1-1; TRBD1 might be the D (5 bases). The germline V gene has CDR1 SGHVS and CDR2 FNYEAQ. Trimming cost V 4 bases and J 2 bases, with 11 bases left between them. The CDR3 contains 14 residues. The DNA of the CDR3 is TGTGCCAGCAGCTCCCGACAGATTAACACTGAAGCTTTCTTT. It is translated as CASSSRQINTEAFF. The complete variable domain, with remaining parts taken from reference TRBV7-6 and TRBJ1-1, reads GAGVSQSPRYKVTKRGQDVALRCDPISGHVSLYWYRQALGQGPEFLTYFNYEAQQDKSGLPNDRFSAERPEGSISTLTIQRTEQRDSAMYRCASSSRQINTEAFFGQGTRLTVV.

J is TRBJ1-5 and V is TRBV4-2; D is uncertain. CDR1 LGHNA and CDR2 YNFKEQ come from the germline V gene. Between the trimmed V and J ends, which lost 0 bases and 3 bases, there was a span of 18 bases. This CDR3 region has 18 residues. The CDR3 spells CASSQDEDSLPLNQPQHF. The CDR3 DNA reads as TGTGCCAGCAGCCAAGATGAGGATTCATTGCCCCTCAATCAGCCCCAGCATTTT.

Here the CDR3 reads CASSLGIAGLGNEQFF. For the CDR3, the DNA is TGCGCCAGCAGCTTGGGGATAGCAGGGCTCGGCAATGAGCAGTTCTTC. This sequence joins TRBV5-1 and TRBJ2-1; tentatively, D is TRBD1 (5 bases). From germline, CDR1 is SGHRS and CDR2 YFSETQ. The CDR3 has 16 residues. V lost 0 bases, J lost 6 bases, and 16 bases lay in between.

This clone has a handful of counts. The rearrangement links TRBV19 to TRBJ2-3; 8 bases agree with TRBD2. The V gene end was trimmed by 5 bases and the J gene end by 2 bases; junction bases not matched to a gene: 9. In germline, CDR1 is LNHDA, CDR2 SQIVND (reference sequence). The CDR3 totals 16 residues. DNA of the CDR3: TGTGCCAGTAGTGTCGGGGGGGGAAGGCACACAGATACGCAGTATTTT. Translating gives CASSVGGGRHTDTQYF.

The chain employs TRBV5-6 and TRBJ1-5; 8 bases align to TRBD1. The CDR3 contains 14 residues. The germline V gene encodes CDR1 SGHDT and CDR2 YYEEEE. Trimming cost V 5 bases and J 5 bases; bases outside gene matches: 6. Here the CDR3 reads CASSSGQGYQPQHF. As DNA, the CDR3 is TGTGCCAGCAGTTCCGGACAGGGATATCAGCCCCAGCATTTT.

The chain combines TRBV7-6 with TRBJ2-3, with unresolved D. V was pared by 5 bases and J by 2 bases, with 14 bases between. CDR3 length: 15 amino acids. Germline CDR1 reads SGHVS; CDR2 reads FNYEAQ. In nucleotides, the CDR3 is TGTGCCAGCAGCCCATCAGGCTACCACACAGATACGCAGTATTTT. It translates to CASSPSGYHTDTQYF.

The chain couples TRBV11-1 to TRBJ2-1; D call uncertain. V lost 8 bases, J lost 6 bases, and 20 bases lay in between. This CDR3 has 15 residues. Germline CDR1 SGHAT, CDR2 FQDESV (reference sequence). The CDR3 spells CASRRVMSSGNEQFF. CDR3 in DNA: TGTGCCAGCCGTCGAGTAATGAGTTCCGGCAATGAGCAGTTCTTC.

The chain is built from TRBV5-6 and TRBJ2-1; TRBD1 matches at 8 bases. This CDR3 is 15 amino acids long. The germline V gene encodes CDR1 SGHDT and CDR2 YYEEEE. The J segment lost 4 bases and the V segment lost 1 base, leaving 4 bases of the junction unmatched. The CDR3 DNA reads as TGTGCCAGCAGCTTGCCAGGGGGCACGTACAATGAGCAGTTCTTC. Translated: CASSLPGGTYNEQFF. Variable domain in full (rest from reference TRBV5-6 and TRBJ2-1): DAGVTQSPTHLIKTRGQQVTLRCSPKSGHDTVSWYQQALGQGPQFIFQYYEEEERQRGNFPDRFSGHQFPNYSSELNVNALLLGDSALYLCASSLPGGTYNEQFFGPGTRLTVL.